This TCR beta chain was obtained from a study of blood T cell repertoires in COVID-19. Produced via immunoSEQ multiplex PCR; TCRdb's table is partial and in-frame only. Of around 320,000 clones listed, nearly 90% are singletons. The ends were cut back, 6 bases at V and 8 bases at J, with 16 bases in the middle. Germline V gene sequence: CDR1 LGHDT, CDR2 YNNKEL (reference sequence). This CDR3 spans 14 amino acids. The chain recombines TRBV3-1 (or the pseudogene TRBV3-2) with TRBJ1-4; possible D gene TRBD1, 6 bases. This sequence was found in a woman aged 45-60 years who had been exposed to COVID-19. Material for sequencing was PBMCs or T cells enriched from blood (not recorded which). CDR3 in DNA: TGTGCCAGCAGTCCTTCCAGGGGACACGAAAAACTGTTTTTT. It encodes CASSPSRGHEKLFF.